This T cell receptor (beta chain) is from a study of STAT5B mutations in CD4+ large granular lymphocyte leukemia. V was clipped by 5 bases and J by 5 bases; unmatched bases: 11. This CDR3 region has 15 residues. CDR1 SEHNR and CDR2 FQNEAQ come from the germline V gene (reference sequence). Clones were read by immunoSEQ multiplex PCR, and TCRdb kept only the in-frame ones, dropping some. The top ten hold under 75% of the sample, which has around 5,000 clones, over 75% seen once. The rearrangement uses TRBV7-9 and TRBJ1-1, with 7 nucleotides matching TRBD1. The sample was PBMCs. The TCR was taken from a man at least 80 years old with CD4+ T-cell large granular lymphocyte leukemia. Here the CDR3 reads CASSGEGPGGTEAFF. CDR3 sequence (DNA): TGTGCCAGCAGCGGCGAGGGGCCAGGGGGGACTGAAGCTTTCTTT.